This T cell receptor beta chain is from a study of beta chain features in type 1 diabetes. Worth noting for this clone: What it binds is not known.

Every isolated RNA sample was fully reverse transcribed, so sequencing captured expressed TCRB transcripts. Clones were sequenced by immunoSEQ multiplex PCR, and TCRdb holds only the in-frame ones, with some missing. The sample records hundreds of thousands of clones, over 11% being singletons. Trimming removed 4 bases at V and 3 bases at J, with 10 bases between. CDR3 size: 13 residues. The V gene's germline CDR1 is SGDLS and CDR2 YYNGEE. Broader study findings: When Type 1 diabetes patients were examined, their TCRB CDR3s proved moderately but significantly shorter in all four CD4+ subsets.

The chain carries TRBV9 and TRBJ2-5; tentative D call: TRBD2 (6 bases). The source of this sequence is a man aged 18 to 30 with type 1 diabetes. The sequencing input was naive CD4+ T cells from blood. The CDR3 spells CASSRGIEETQYF. The CDR3 DNA follows: TGTGCCAGCAGCCGGGGGATTGAAGAGACCCAGTACTTC.